This T cell receptor (beta chain) was sequenced in a study of T cell responses to AZD1222 COVID-19 vaccine. CDR3 length: 14 amino acids. V shed 5 bases and J shed 3 bases, with 14 bases lying between them. Germline assignment: CDR1 SGHAT and CDR2 FQNNGV. Whole-study results and caveats: In a largely white British group with more females than males, clonal diversity was possibly underestimated.

On this clone itself: Its antigen is unknown.

TCRdb's copy holds only in-frame clones and misses some; the assay was immunoSEQ multiplex PCR. The sample holds 90,000 to 150,000 clones; roughly 85% are singletons and the top ten take just under 9.5%. The sequence was obtained from an adult in good health. This specimen consisted of peripheral blood, obtained on day 0 of AZD1222 vaccination. J is TRBJ2-7 and V is TRBV11-2; tentatively, D is TRBD1 (6 bases). The CDR3 loop reads CASSERWDNYEQYF. The CDR3 DNA follows: TGTGCCAGCAGCGAGCGATGGGACAACTACGAGCAGTACTTC. Variable domain in full (rest from reference TRBV11-2 and TRBJ2-7): EAGVAQSPRYKIIEKRQSVAFWCNPISGHATLYWYQQILGQGPKLLIQFQNNGVVDDSQLPKDRFSAERLKGVDSTLKIQPAKLEDSAVYLCASSERWDNYEQYFGPGTRLTVT.